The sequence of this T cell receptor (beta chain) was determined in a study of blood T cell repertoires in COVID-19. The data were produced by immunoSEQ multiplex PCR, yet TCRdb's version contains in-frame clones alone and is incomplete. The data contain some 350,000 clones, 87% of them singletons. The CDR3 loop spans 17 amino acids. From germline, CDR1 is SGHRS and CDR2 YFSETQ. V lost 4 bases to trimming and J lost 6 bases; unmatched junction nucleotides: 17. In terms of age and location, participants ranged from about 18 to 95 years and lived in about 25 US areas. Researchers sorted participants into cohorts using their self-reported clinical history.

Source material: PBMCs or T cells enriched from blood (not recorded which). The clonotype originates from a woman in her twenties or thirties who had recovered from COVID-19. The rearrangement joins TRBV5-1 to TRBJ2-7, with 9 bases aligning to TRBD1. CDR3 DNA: TGCGCCAGCAGCCGTCCCACAGGGGGCCACCTCCGGGCCGAGCAGTACTTC. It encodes CASSRPTGGHLRAEQYF.